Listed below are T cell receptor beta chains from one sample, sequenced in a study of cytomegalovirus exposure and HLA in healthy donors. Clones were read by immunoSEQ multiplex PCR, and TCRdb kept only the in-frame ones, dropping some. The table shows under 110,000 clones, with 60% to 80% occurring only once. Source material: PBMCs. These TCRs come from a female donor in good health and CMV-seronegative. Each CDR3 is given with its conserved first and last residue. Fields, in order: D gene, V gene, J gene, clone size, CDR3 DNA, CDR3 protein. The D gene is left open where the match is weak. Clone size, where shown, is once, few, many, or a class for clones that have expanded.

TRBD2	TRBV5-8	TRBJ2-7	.	TGTGCCAGCAGCCGGGCGGGAGCGGGATCCTACGAGCAGTACTTC	CASSRAGAGSYEQYF
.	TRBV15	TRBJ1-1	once	TGTGCCACCAGCAGGGACGGGGAGACTGAAGCTTTCTTT	CATSRDGETEAFF
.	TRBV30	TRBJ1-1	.	TGTGCCTGGAGTGTGTCCGGTTGGAGCACTGAAGCTTTCTTT	CAWSVSGWSTEAFF
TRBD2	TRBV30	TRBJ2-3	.	TGTGCCTGGAGTGGACCCTCTCAGACTAGCGGGATAGGAGGTACGCAGTATTTT	CAWSGPSQTSGIGGTQYF
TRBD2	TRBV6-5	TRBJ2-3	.	TGTGCCAGCAGCTTCAAGTCTAGCGGGAGTGGTACGCAGTATTTT	CASSFKSSGSGTQYF
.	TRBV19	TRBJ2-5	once	TGTGCCACCTCACTAGGTAACCAAGAGACCCAGTACTTC	CATSLGNQETQYF
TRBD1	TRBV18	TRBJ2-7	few	TGTGCCAGCTCACCAGGCCTTCCTACAGGGGGCAACTCCTACGAGCAGTACTTC	CASSPGLPTGGNSYEQYF
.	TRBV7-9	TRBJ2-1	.	TGTGCCAGCAGCTCGACCCTGGGGCATGAGCAGTTCTTC	CASSSTLGHEQFF
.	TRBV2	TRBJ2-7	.	TGTGCCAGCAGTGAGGAGCACCGCTACGAGCAGTACTTC	CASSEEHRYEQYF
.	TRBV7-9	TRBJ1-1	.	TGTTCCAGCAGCTTGGGCCCCACTGAAGCTTTCTTT	CSSSLGPTEAFF
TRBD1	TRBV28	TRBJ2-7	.	TGTGCCAGCAAAACAGGGGGCCCTGTCCTCTACGAGCAGTACTTC	CASKTGGPVLYEQYF
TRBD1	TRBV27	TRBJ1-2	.	TGTGCCAGCAGTTTCACAGGGGCGCGAGGCTACACCTTC	CASSFTGARGYTF
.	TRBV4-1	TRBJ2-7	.	TGCGCCAGCAGCCAAGAGTCCTTCCCGAGCTCCTACGAGCAGTACTTC	CASSQESFPSSYEQYF
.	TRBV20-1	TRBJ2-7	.	TGCAGTGCTAGGAGGGACGAGCAGTACTTC	CSARRDEQYF
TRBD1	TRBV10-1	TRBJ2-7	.	TGCGCCAGCAGTGAGTCGGCTGCCGGGACAGGGAGTTCCTACGAGCAGTACTTC	CASSESAAGTGSSYEQYF
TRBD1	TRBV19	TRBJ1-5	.	TGTGCCAGTAGCCAAACAGGGGGAAATTTGCATCAGCCCCAGCATTTT	CASSQTGGNLHQPQHF
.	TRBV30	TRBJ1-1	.	TGTGCCTGGAGTGCCGGAGAGAACACTGAAGCTTTCTTT	CAWSAGENTEAFF
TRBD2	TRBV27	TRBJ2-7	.	TGTGCCAGCAGTTTGGGACTAGGCCCCTACGAGCAGTACTTC	CASSLGLGPYEQYF
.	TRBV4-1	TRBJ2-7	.	TGCGCCAGCAGCCAAGCCCCAGACCGCGGGTCCGACGAGCAGTACTTC	CASSQAPDRGSDEQYF
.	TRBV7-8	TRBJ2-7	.	TGTGCCAGCAGCTTGGTCTGGCAGTCCTACGAGCAGTACTTC	CASSLVWQSYEQYF
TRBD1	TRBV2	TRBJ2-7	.	TGTGCCAGCAACGAACAGGGGGTCGCCCCCTACGAGCAGTACTTC	CASNEQGVAPYEQYF
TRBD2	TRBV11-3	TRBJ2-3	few	TGTGCCAGCAGCTCTTCCGGACTAGCAACAGATACGCAGTATTTT	CASSSSGLATDTQYF
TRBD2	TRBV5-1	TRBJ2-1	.	TGCGCCAGCAGCTCCGAGGGACTAGCGGTATACAATGAGCAGTTCTTC	CASSSEGLAVYNEQFF
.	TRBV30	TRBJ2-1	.	TGTGCCTGGAGTGTAGTAGGGGATGAGCAGTTCTTC	CAWSVVGDEQFF
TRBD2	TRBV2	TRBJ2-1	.	TGTGCCAGCAGTTCCCGATGGGCGGGAGGGAACAATGAGCAGTTCTTC	CASSSRWAGGNNEQFF
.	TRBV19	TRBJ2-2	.	TGTGCCAGTAGTATAGTACCCGGGGTGGGCACCGGGGAGCTGTTTTTT	CASSIVPGVGTGELFF
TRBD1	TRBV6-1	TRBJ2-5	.	TGTGCCAGCACTCCACAGGGGGGAGAGATCGCCCAGTACTTC	CASTPQGGEIAQYF
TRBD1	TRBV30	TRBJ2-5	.	TGTGCCTGGGACAGGGGTTTGGGGGAGACCCAGTACTTC	CAWDRGLGETQYF
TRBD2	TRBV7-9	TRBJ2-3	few	TGTGCCAGCAGCTTAGGGGGACTAGCGGGACTCACAGATACGCAGTATTTT	CASSLGGLAGLTDTQYF
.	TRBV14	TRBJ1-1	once	TGTGCCAGCAGCCAAGGATCGGTGAACACTGAAGCTTTCTTT	CASSQGSVNTEAFF
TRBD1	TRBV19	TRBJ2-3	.	TGTGCCAGTAGTCGCGGACAGGGGACAGATACGCAGTATTTT	CASSRGQGTDTQYF
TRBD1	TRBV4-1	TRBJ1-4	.	TGCGCCAGCAGCCAAGCGGGACAGGGGAATGAAAAACTGTTTTTT	CASSQAGQGNEKLFF
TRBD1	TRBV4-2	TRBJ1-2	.	TGTGCCAGCAGCCAACCTCAGGGGGATTATGGCTACACCTTC	CASSQPQGDYGYTF
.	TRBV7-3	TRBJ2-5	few	TGTGCCAGCAGCCCCTCAGCGAACCTCGGGTCCCAGTACTTC	CASSPSANLGSQYF
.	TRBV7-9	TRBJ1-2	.	TGTGCCAGCAGCTTAGCGCGGCGTTCCACTAACTATGGCTACACCTTC	CASSLARRSTNYGYTF
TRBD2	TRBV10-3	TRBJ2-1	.	TGTGCCATCAGTGAAGCGGGAGGGCTTATTAGGAATGAGCAGTTCTTC	CAISEAGGLIRNEQFF
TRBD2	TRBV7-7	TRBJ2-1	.	TGTGCTAGCAGCCTCGGGACTAGCGGCTACAATGAGCAGTTCTTC	CASSLGTSGYNEQFF
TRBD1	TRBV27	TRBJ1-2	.	TGTGCCAGCAGTTTACGATTAGGGGACAGGGGGCGGGATGGCTACACCTTC	CASSLRLGDRGRDGYTF
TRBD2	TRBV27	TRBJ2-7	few	TGTGCCAGCAGTTCGGGGGGGGGCTACGAGCAGTACTTC	CASSSGGGYEQYF
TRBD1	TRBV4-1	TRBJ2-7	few	TGCGCCAGCAGCGCCCGTCGGGACAGGGCCTACGAGCAGTACTTC	CASSARRDRAYEQYF
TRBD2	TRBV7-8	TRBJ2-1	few	TGTGCCAGCAGCTCAAGCGGGAGACTGGACAATGAGCAGTTCTTC	CASSSSGRLDNEQFF
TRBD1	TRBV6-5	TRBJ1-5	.	TGTGCCAGCAGCTCAAGACAGGGGGGAAATCAGCCCCAGCATTTT	CASSSRQGGNQPQHF
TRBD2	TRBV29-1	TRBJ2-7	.	TGCAGCGTAACTACTAGCGGCACCTACGAGCAGTACTTC	CSVTTSGTYEQYF
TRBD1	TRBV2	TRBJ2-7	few	TGTGCCAGCAGTGCCGACAGGGGGATCTCCTACGAGCAGTACTTC	CASSADRGISYEQYF
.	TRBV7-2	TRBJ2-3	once	TGTGCCAGCAGCTTGTCGGGTCCCCCCACAGATACGCAGTATTTT	CASSLSGPPTDTQYF
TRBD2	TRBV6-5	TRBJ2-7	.	TGTGCCAGCAGCTCCAGGGAGGGACTAGGCTACGAGCAGTACTTC	CASSSREGLGYEQYF
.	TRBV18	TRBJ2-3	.	TGTGCCAGCTCACCACTGGGAGGCACAGATACGCAGTATTTT	CASSPLGGTDTQYF
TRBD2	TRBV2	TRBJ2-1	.	TGTGCCAGCTCGCTTTTAGCGGGGGAAGGACATGAGCAGTTCTTC	CASSLLAGEGHEQFF
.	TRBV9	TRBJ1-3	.	TGTGCCAGCAGCGGGTCGGCAGGGATAATCGGAAACACCATATATTTT	CASSGSAGIIGNTIYF
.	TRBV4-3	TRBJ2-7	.	TGCGCCAGCAGCCAAGATCGGCGGGGGCTCTCCTACGAGCAGTACTTC	CASSQDRRGLSYEQYF
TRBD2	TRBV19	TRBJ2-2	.	TGTGCCAGTAGTATGGGTAGCGGGAGAACTGAAGGCGGGGAGCTGTTTTTT	CASSMGSGRTEGGELFF